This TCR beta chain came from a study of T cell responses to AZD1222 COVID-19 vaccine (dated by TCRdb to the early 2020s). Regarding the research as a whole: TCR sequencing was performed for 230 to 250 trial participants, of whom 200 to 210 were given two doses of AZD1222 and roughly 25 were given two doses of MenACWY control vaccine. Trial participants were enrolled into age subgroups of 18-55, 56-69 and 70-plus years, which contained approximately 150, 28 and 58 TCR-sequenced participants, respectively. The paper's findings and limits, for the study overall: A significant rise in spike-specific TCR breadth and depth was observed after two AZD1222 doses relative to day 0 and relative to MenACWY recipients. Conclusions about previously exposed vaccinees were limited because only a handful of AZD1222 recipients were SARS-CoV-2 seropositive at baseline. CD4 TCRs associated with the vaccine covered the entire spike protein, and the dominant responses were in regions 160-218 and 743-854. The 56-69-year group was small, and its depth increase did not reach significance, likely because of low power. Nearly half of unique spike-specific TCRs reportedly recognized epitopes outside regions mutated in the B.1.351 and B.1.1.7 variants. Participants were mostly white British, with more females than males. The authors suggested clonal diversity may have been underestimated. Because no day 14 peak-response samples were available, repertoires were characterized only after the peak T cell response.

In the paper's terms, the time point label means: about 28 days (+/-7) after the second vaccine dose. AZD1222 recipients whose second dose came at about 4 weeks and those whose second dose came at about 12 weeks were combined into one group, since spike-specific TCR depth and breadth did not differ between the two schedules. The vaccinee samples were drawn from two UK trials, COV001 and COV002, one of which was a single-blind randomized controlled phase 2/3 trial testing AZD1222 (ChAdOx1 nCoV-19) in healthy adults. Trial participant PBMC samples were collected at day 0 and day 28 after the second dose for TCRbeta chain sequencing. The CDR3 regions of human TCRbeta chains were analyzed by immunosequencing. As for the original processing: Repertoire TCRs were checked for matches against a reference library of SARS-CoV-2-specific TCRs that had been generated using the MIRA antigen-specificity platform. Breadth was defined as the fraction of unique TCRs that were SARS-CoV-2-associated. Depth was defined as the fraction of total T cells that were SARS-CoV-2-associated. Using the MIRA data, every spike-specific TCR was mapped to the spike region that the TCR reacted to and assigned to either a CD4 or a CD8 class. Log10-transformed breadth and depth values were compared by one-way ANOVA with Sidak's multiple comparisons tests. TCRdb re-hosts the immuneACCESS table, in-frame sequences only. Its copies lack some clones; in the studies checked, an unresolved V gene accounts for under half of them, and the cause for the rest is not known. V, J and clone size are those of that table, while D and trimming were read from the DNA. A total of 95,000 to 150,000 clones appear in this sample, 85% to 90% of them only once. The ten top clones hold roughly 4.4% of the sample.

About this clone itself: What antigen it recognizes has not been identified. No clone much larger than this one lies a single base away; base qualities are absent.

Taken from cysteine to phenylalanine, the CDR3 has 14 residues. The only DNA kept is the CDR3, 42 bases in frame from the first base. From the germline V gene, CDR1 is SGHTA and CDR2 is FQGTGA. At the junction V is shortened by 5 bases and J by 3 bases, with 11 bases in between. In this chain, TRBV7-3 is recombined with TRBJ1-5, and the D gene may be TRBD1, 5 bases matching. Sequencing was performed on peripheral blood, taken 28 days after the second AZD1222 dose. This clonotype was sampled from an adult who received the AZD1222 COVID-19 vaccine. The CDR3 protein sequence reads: CASSQRGFNQPQHF. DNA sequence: TGTGCCAGCAGCCAAAGGGGTTTCAATCAGCCCCAGCATTTT. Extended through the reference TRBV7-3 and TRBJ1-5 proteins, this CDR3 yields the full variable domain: GAGVSQTPSNKVTEKGKYVELRCDPISGHTALYWYRQSLGQGPEFLIYFQGTGAADDSGLPNDRFFAVRPEGSVSTLKIQRTERGDSAVYLCASSQRGFNQPQHFGDGTRLSIL.